Listed below are T cell receptor beta chains from one sample, sequenced in a study of beta chain features in type 1 diabetes. Generated by immunoSEQ multiplex PCR, the TCRdb table keeps only in-frame clones and is missing some. The sample consists of about 360,000 clones, over 9.5% of them appearing once. The source material was naive CD4+ T cells from blood. These receptor sequences come from a man aged 18 to 35 in good health. CDR3s include the opening cysteine and the closing phenylalanine or tryptophan. The D gene is left open where the match is weak. Clone size appears in some rows only: once, few, many, or a class for an expanded clone.

J gene | D gene | clone size | V gene | CDR3 DNA | CDR3 protein
TRBJ1-1 | TRBD1 | few | TRBV28 | TGTGCCAGCAGTTCCCTGGACAGGGGAGCCACTGAAGCTTTCTTT | CASSSLDRGATEAFF
TRBJ1-2 | NA | few | TRBV7-3 | TGTGCCAGCAGTCCGGACGGGGGCTATGGCTACACCTTC | CASSPDGGYGYTF
TRBJ2-7 | NA | NA | TRBV27 | TGTGCCAGCAGTTTTGGAGGGTCAGGCGCTTCCTACGAGCAGTACTTC | CASSFGGSGASYEQYF
TRBJ2-4 | NA | NA | TRBV7-2 | TGTGCCAGCAGCTCGCGGGACAGCCTAGCCAAAAACATTCAGTACTTC | CASSSRDSLAKNIQYF
TRBJ2-5 | TRBD2 | few | TRBV28 | TGTGCCAGCGCGGGAGGTGGGATTCTGGAGACCCAGTACTTC | CASAGGGILETQYF
TRBJ2-1 | NA | NA | TRBV7-2 | TGTGCCAGCAGCCCTATCTTTCTAGGAGGATATAATGAGCAGTTCTTC | CASSPIFLGGYNEQFF
TRBJ1-2 | NA | few | TRBV5-4 | TGTGCCAGCAGCTTGGAAGCTACTCTTAACTATGGCTACACCTTC | CASSLEATLNYGYTF
TRBJ1-2 | NA | NA | TRBV30 | TGTGCCTGGAGAGCGGGGGCGGGCTATGGCTACACCTTC | CAWRAGAGYGYTF
TRBJ1-1 | NA | NA | TRBV6-1 | TGTGCCAGTCGCCGGGCAGGGATCGTTACTGAAGCTTTCTTT | CASRRAGIVTEAFF
TRBJ1-1 | NA | NA | TRBV7-9 | TGCGCCAGCAGCCCTCGGGTTCAACTAGTGAACACTGAAGCTTTCTTT | CASSPRVQLVNTEAFF
TRBJ2-1 | TRBD2 | NA | TRBV4-1 | TGCGCCAGCAGCCATGGGACTAGCGGGACCTCCTACAATGAGCAGTTCTTC | CASSHGTSGTSYNEQFF
TRBJ1-4 | TRBD1 | few | TRBV30 | TGTGCCACGTGGGACAGGTTTGAAAAACTGTTTTTT | CATWDRFEKLFF
TRBJ2-1 | TRBD2 | few | TRBV4-2 | TGTGCCAGCAGCCAAGCTACTAGCGTTACCTACAATGAGCAGTTCTTC | CASSQATSVTYNEQFF
TRBJ1-6 | TRBD1 | NA | TRBV9 | TGTGCCAGCAGCGAACCGGGACAGGGACCGTTTTGGCCCTTT | CASSEPGQGPFWPF
TRBJ1-2 | TRBD1 | NA | TRBV6-6 | TGTGCCAGCAGTAGACAGGGGAGCTATGGCTACACCTTC | CASSRQGSYGYTF
TRBJ2-7 | NA | few | TRBV6-1 | TGTGCCAGCAGTGAAGGCGAGCGGCTAGCTCATTCCTACGAGCAGTACTTC | CASSEGERLAHSYEQYF
TRBJ2-6 | TRBD2 | few | TRBV7-6 | TGTGCCAGCAGCCTCACTAGCGTCTCTGGGGCCAACGTCCTGACTTTC | CASSLTSVSGANVLTF
TRBJ2-5 | NA | NA | TRBV7-2 | TGTGCCAGCAGCTTAGAGGCGGTTTTGTACCAAGAGACCCAGTACTTC | CASSLEAVLYQETQYF
TRBJ2-7 | NA | few | TRBV7-2 | TGTGCCAGCAGCTCAAGGCGGGGACAGCCCTACGAGCAGTACTTC | CASSSRRGQPYEQYF
TRBJ1-2 | NA | NA | TRBV30 | TGTGCCTGGAACGGTTGGAGCCAGAACTATGGCTACACCTTC | CAWNGWSQNYGYTF
TRBJ2-2 | TRBD1 | few | TRBV5-4 | TGTGCCAGCAGCTTGGCACAGGGGGCGGTGACCGGGGAGCTGTTTTTT | CASSLAQGAVTGELFF
TRBJ2-7 | NA | NA | TRBV6-1 | TGTGCCAGCAGTGTGCAGGGGTACTACGAGCAGTACTTC | CASSVQGYYEQYF
TRBJ1-1 | TRBD1 | few | TRBV7-2 | TGTGCCAGCAGCCCATGGACAGGGAGGGACACTGAAGCTTTCTTT | CASSPWTGRDTEAFF
TRBJ2-3 | NA | few | TRBV18 | TGTGCCAGCTCACCACCGAGGGGGACTAAATCCGGCACAGATACGCAGTATTTT | CASSPPRGTKSGTDTQYF
TRBJ2-3 | TRBD2 | few | TRBV10-3 | TGTGCCATCAGTGGTTCTAGCGGGGGCCTCACAGATACGCAGTATTTT | CAISGSSGGLTDTQYF
TRBJ2-2 | NA | NA | TRBV7-8 | TGTGCCAGCAGCTTTGTAACCGGGGAGCTGTTTTTT | CASSFVTGELFF
TRBJ2-3 | NA | NA | TRBV15 | TGTGCCACCAGCAGAGCTGGGGCCCCCCTCGTAAGCACGCAGTATTTT | CATSRAGAPLVSTQYF
TRBJ2-5 | NA | few | TRBV29-1 | TGCAGCGTTGAACAGGGGCTCGAGACCCAGTACTTC | CSVEQGLETQYF
TRBJ2-3 | NA | NA | TRBV7-9 | TGTGCCAGCAGCTCTCAGGGGCGAGCAAGCACAGATACGCAGTATTTT | CASSSQGRASTDTQYF
TRBJ2-1 | NA | few | TRBV28 | TGTGCCAGCGGTGACAGGTCGTACAATGAGCAGTTCTTC | CASGDRSYNEQFF
TRBJ1-1 | NA | few | TRBV29-1 | TGCAGCGCTTCCCGGGACGGGGGGAGAGCTTTCTTT | CSASRDGGRAFF
TRBJ2-5 | NA | few | TRBV11-2 | TGTGCCAGCGCAAGCTCTCCGCAGGACCAAGAGACCCAGTACTTC | CASASSPQDQETQYF
TRBJ1-2 | NA | NA | TRBV30 | TGTGCCTGGCGGGTCGAGGGCTACACCTTC | CAWRVEGYTF
TRBJ1-5 | NA | NA | TRBV30 | TGTGCCTGGAGTGTAGCAGGCGGCAATCAGCCCCAGCATTTT | CAWSVAGGNQPQHF
TRBJ1-1 | NA | few | TRBV13 | TGTGCCAGCAGCTTAGAGTTAAGGGGCACTGAAGCTTTCTTT | CASSLELRGTEAFF
TRBJ2-5 | NA | NA | TRBV7-6 | TGTGCCAGCAGCCCTACCCGGGAGACCCAGTACTTC | CASSPTRETQYF
TRBJ2-7 | NA | NA | TRBV5-6 | TGTGCCAGCAGCCCGGACGGGATTGGCGGGCAGGATACCTACGAGCAGTACTTC | CASSPDGIGGQDTYEQYF
TRBJ1-1 | NA | NA | TRBV7-9 | TGTGCCAGCAGCTTCCAGGGATCCACTGAAGCTTTCTTT | CASSFQGSTEAFF
TRBJ1-6 | TRBD1 | few | TRBV2 | TGTGCCAGCAGAGACAGGGGGTCGGGTTCACCCCTCCACTTT | CASRDRGSGSPLHF
TRBJ1-2 | TRBD1 | few | TRBV25-1 | TGTGCCAGCAGTGACCGGGACAGCTTTTATGGCTACACCTTC | CASSDRDSFYGYTF
TRBJ2-7 | TRBD2 | few | TRBV5-6 | TGTGCCAGCAGCTTGGTATCGTGGTACGGGACTAGCGGGCACGAGCAGTACTTC | CASSLVSWYGTSGHEQYF
TRBJ1-1 | NA | few | TRBV29-1 | TGCAGCGTTTTCCCTTGGGGCAGAACGAACACTGAAGCTTTCTTT | CSVFPWGRTNTEAFF
TRBJ2-2 | TRBD2 | few | TRBV2 | TGTGCCAGCGGACTAGCGGGGGCCATTAACACCGGGGAGCTGTTTTTT | CASGLAGAINTGELFF
TRBJ1-2 | NA | few | TRBV7-2 | TGTGCCAGCAGCGAGCGGGGGCGCCGGGGTGGCTACACCTTC | CASSERGRRGGYTF
TRBJ2-7 | TRBD1 | few | TRBV6-5 | TGTGCCAGCAGACGCCCCGGACAGGTGCCCTACGAGCAGTACTTC | CASRRPGQVPYEQYF
TRBJ2-3 | NA | few | TRBV7-2 | TGTGCCAGCAGCACCCTGGGCGGGGTTACCGCAGATACGCAGTATTTT | CASSTLGGVTADTQYF
TRBJ2-2 | TRBD1 | once | TRBV7-2 | TGTGCCAGCAGCTTAGTTGGGACAGGGTTTACCGGGGAGCTGTTTTTT | CASSLVGTGFTGELFF
TRBJ2-6 | TRBD1 | NA | TRBV5-4 | TGTGCCAGCAGTCAAGACCGGGACAGGGTCTCTGGGGCCAACGTCCTGACTTTC | CASSQDRDRVSGANVLTF
TRBJ1-5 | TRBD1 | few | TRBV6-5 | TGTGCCAGCAGGGGACAGGGATATCAGCCCCAGCATTTT | CASRGQGYQPQHF
TRBJ2-3 | NA | few | TRBV5-1 | TGCGCCAGCAGATCCGGGGACGGGGGACCCGCGCAGTATTTT | CASRSGDGGPAQYF
TRBJ1-2 | NA | NA | TRBV4-1 | TGCGCCAGCAGCCAAGTAAGGAGGGGCTCCTACTATGGCTACACCTTC | CASSQVRRGSYYGYTF
TRBJ2-2 | NA | few | TRBV7-9 | TGTGCCAGCAGCTTTTCCGGGGAGAACACCGGGGAGCTGTTTTTT | CASSFSGENTGELFF
TRBJ1-5 | NA | NA | TRBV7-9 | TGTGCCAGCAGCCCCGCCGGGGGGAGGCAGCCCCAGCATTTT | CASSPAGGRQPQHF
TRBJ2-3 | NA | NA | TRBV6-4 | TGTGCCAGCAGTGACTCTGCGGGTTACACAGATACGCAGTATTTT | CASSDSAGYTDTQYF
TRBJ1-1 | NA | NA | TRBV18 | TGTGCCAGCTCACTTCACAGGGATTCTGAAGCTTTCTTT | CASSLHRDSEAFF
TRBJ2-5 | NA | many | TRBV25-1 | TGTGCCAGCAGTGAATCAGGAACGGTGGAGACCCAGTACTTC | CASSESGTVETQYF
TRBJ2-7 | TRBD2 | NA | TRBV30 | TGTGCCTGGAGTCCGGGACTAGCGACCTACGAGCAGTACTTC | CAWSPGLATYEQYF
TRBJ2-3 | TRBD2 | few | TRBV5-4 | TGTGCCAGCAGCTTGTGGCTAGCGGGCACAGATACGCAGTATTTT | CASSLWLAGTDTQYF